The T cell receptor beta chain described here comes from a study of T-cell memory formation after mild COVID-19. Overall study findings and caveats: SARS-CoV-2 specificity was not confirmed for second-wave clones peaking on day 37. A second wave expanding day 15 to 37 was CD4+-biased; contracting clones were balanced.

Points on this clonotype: Its specificity is unknown.

The junction had 11 bases not matched to a gene; V was cut back by 1 base and J by 10 bases. The CDR3 length is 16 residues. Germline CDR1 MNHNS, CDR2 SASEGT. TCRdb re-analysed the 5' RACE reads in MiXCR, keeping a single row per CDR3 protein. The sample contains 580,000 or so distinct CDR3 sequences, around 15% of which appear only once. The sequencing input was PBMCs or a T cell subset sorted from them (not recorded which). The sequence was collected from an adult woman who had mild COVID-19 (a few samples of this study predate the infection). Cell type and time point are not known. V usage is TRBV6-1 and J usage is TRBJ1-5, with 9 bases fitting TRBD1. CDR3 region: CASSEGRRQGGEPQHF. CDR3 in DNA: TGTGCCAGCAGTGAAGGCCGGAGACAGGGGGGGGAACCCCAGCATTTT.